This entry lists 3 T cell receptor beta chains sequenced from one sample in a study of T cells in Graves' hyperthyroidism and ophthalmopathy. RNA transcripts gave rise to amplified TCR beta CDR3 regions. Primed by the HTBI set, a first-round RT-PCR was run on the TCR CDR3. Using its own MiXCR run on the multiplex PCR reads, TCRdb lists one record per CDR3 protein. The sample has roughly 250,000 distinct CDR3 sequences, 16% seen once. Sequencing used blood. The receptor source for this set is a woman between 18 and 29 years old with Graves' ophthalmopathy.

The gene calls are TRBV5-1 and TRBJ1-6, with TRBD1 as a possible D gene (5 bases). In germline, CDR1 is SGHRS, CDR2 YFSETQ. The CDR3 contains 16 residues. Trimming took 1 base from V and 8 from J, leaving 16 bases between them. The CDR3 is CASSLFGAQRDSPLHF. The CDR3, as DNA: TGCGCCAGCAGCTTGTTCGGGGCTCAACGGGATTCACCCCTCCACTTT. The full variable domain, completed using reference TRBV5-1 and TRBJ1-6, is KAGVTQTPRYLIKTRGQQVTLSCSPISGHRSVSWYQQTPGQGLQFLFEYFSETQRNKGNFPGRFSGRQFSNSRSEMNVSTLELGDSALYLCASSLFGAQRDSPLHFGNGTRLTVT.

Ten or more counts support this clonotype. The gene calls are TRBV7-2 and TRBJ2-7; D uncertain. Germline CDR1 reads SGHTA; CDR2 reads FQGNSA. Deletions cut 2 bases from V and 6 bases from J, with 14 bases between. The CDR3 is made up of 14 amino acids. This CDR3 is CASSLFPTPPEQYF. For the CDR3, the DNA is TGTGCCAGCAGCTTATTCCCGACCCCCCCCGAGCAGTACTTC.

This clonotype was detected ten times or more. The CDR3 DNA follows: TGTGCCAGCAGCCGGACAGGGGGACTTACTAACTATGGCTACACCTTC. Translating gives CASSRTGGLTNYGYTF. V gene TRBV27 combines with J gene TRBJ1-2, with TRBD1 identical over 10 bases. This CDR3 contains 16 residues. Germline values: CDR1 MNHEY, CDR2 SMNVEV (reference sequence). V lost 6 bases, J lost 0 bases, and 7 bases stayed unmatched.